A selection of T cell receptor beta chains follows, all from one sample in a study of blood T cell repertoires in COVID-19. The assay was immunoSEQ multiplex PCR, and TCRdb's table has in-frame clones only and misses some. The top ten clones hold over 2.5% of a sample with some 350,000 clones, around 87% of them seen once. Sequencing input: peripheral blood. The receptors stem from a human donor in a cohort sampled during active COVID-19. CDR3s include the opening cysteine and the closing phenylalanine or tryptophan. Each record gives: J gene, V gene, D gene, clone size, CDR3 protein, CDR3 DNA. D genes are given only for firm matches. Size is omitted from some rows. Given values are once, few, many or a class for expanded clones.

TRBJ2-2,TRBV2,NA,NA,CASSEAPVSSANTGELFF,TGTGCCAGCAGTGAAGCGCCTGTATCCTCAGCGAACACCGGGGAGCTGTTTTTT
TRBJ1-1,TRBV11-2,NA,few,CASSLGARGEAFF,TGTGCCAGCAGCTTAGGAGCAAGGGGTGAAGCTTTCTTT
TRBJ2-1,TRBV7-9,TRBD2,NA,CASSSGTSGIEQFF,TGTGCCAGCAGCTCGGGGACTAGCGGGATTGAGCAGTTCTTC
TRBJ2-1,TRBV5-1,TRBD2,once,CASSLLLAGNNEQFF,TGCGCCAGCAGCTTGCTGCTAGCGGGGAACAATGAGCAGTTCTTC
TRBJ1-4,TRBV5-1,TRBD1,NA,CASSLGGTGGSATNEKLFF,TGCGCCAGCAGCTTGGGCGGGACAGGGGGAAGTGCAACTAATGAAAAACTGTTTTTT
TRBJ2-1,TRBV29-1,NA,NA,CSGLEFQGNEQFF,TGCAGCGGCCTAGAGTTCCAGGGCAATGAGCAGTTCTTC
TRBJ2-5,TRBV7-2,NA,NA,CASSLVRRGRGQETQYF,TGTGCCAGCAGCTTAGTTCGGCGGGGAAGGGGACAAGAGACCCAGTACTTC
TRBJ2-1,TRBV7-9,TRBD2,few,CASSPGGSPYNEQFF,TGTGCCAGCAGCCCCGGGGGGAGTCCGTACAATGAGCAGTTCTTC
TRBJ2-5,TRBV6-5,NA,once,CASSPPEARGETQYF,TGTGCCAGCAGCCCCCCCGAAGCGAGAGGAGAGACCCAGTACTTC
TRBJ1-1,TRBV5-1,NA,NA,CASSLGQMNTEAFF,TGCGCCAGCAGCTTGGGACAAATGAACACTGAAGCTTTCTTT
TRBJ1-4,TRBV18,NA,NA,CASSPVRGRREKLFF,TGTGCCAGCTCACCCGTCAGGGGTCGGCGTGAAAAACTGTTTTTT
TRBJ1-2,TRBV20-1,TRBD1,NA,CGTDRNYGYTF,TGCGGGACAGACCGTAACTATGGCTACACCTTC
TRBJ1-5,TRBV19,NA,NA,CASSRTNSNQPQHF,TGTGCCAGTAGCCGTACAAATAGCAATCAGCCCCAGCATTTT
TRBJ1-2,TRBV9,NA,once,CASSGHYYGYTF,TGTGCCAGCTCGGGACACTACTATGGCTACACCTTC
TRBJ2-1,TRBV3-1/TRBV3-2,TRBD2,NA,CASSVRLAGGPKVF,TGTGCCAGCAGCGTACGACTAGCGGGAGGGCCGAAGGTCTTC
TRBJ1-1,TRBV5-1,TRBD1,few,CASGRDRGEAFF,TGCGCCAGCGGCCGGGACAGAGGCGAAGCTTTCTTT
TRBJ2-3,TRBV9,NA,NA,CASSVGNTDTQYF,TGTGCCAGCAGCGTAGGTAACACAGATACGCAGTATTTT
TRBJ1-6,TRBV18,NA,NA,CASSPVFRTTNSPLHF,TGTGCCAGCTCTCCCGTCTTCCGCACTACTAATTCACCCCTCCACTTT
TRBJ1-5,TRBV5-6,NA,NA,CASSLGGRQPQHF,TGTGCCAGCAGCTTGGGCGGTAGGCAGCCCCAGCATTTT
TRBJ2-1,TRBV5-1,NA,NA,CASSLGGRSSYNEQFF,TGCGCCAGCAGCTTGGGTGGGCGTAGCTCCTACAATGAGCAGTTCTTC
TRBJ1-1,TRBV12-3/TRBV12-4,NA,few,CASSLLNTEAFF,TGTGCCAGCAGCCTTCTGAACACTGAAGCTTTCTTT
TRBJ2-3,TRBV6-1,TRBD2,NA,CASSDRRSGRAIDTQYF,TGTGCCAGCAGTGATCGACGCAGCGGGAGGGCCATAGATACGCAGTATTTT